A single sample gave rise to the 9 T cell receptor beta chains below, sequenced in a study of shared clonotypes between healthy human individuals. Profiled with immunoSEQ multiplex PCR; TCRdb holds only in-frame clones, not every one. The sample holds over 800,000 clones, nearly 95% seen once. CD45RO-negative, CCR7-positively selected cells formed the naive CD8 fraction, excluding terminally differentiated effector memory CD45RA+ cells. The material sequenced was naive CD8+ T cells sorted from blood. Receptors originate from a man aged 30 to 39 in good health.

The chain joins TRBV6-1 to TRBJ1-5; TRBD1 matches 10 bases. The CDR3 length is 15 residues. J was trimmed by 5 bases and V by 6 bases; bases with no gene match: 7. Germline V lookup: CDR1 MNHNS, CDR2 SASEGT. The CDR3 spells CASRVPGQGYQPQHF. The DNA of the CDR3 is TGTGCCAGCAGGGTGCCGGGACAGGGGTATCAGCCCCAGCATTTT.

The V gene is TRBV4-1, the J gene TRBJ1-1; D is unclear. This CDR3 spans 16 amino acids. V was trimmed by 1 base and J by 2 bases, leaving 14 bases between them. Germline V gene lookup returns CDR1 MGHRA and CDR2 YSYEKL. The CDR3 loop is CASSQVANRDNTEAFF. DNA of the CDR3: TGCGCCAGCAGCCAAGTGGCGAACAGAGACAACACTGAAGCTTTCTTT.

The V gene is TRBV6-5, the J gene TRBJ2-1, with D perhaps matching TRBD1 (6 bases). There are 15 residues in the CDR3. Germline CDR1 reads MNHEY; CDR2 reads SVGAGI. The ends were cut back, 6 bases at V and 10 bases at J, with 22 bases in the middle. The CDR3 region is CASSLGAAVRREQFF. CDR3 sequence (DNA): TGTGCCAGCAGCCTGGGGGCGGCAGTCCGGAGAGAGCAGTTCTTC.

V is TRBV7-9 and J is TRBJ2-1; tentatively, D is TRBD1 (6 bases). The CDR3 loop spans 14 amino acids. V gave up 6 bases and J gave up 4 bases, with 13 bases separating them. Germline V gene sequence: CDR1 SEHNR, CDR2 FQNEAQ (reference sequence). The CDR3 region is CASRRTADYNEQFF. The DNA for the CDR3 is TGTGCCAGCAGGCGGACAGCAGATTACAATGAGCAGTTCTTC.

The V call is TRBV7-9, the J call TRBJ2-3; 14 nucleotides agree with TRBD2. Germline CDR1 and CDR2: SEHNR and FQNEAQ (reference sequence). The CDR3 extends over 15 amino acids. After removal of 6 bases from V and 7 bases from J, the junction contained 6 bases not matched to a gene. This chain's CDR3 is CASSLTSGRAYTQYF. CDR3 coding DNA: TGTGCCAGCAGTCTGACTAGCGGGAGGGCTTATACGCAGTATTTT. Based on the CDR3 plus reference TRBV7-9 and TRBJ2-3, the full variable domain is DTGVSQNPRHKITKRGQNVTFRCDPISEHNRLYWYRQTLGQGPEFLTYFQNEAQLEKSRLLSDRFSAERPKGSFSTLEIQRTEQGDSAMYLCASSLTSGRAYTQYFGPGTRLTVL.

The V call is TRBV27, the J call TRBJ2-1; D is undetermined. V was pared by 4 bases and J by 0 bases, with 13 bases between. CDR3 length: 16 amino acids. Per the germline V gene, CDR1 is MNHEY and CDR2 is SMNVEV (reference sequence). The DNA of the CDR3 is TGTGCCAGCAGTTCCCTGGTAGAGAGCTCCTACAATGAGCAGTTCTTC. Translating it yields CASSSLVESSYNEQFF.

DNA for the CDR3: TGTGCCAGCAGCTTGTATACAAACACTGAAGCTTTCTTT. Amino acid sequence: CASSLYTNTEAFF. V gene TRBV7-3 combines with J gene TRBJ1-1; D is ambiguous. The germline CDR1 and CDR2 sequences are SGHTA and FQGTGA. The CDR3 spans 13 residues. V was cut by 3 bases and J by 2 bases, with 7 bases left in between.

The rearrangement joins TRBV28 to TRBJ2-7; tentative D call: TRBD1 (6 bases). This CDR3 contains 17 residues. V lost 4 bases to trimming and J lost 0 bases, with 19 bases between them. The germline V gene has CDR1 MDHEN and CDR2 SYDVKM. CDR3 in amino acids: CASSSATGTSLSYEQYF. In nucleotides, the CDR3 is TGTGCCAGCAGTTCAGCCACCGGGACATCTCTCTCCTACGAGCAGTACTTC.

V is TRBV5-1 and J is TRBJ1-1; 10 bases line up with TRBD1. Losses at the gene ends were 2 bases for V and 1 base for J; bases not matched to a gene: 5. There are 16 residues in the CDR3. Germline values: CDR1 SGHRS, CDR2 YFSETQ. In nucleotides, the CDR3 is TGCGCCAGCAGCTTCCCCGGGACAGGGGCGAACACTGAAGCTTTCTTT. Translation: CASSFPGTGANTEAFF.